This TCR beta chain was captured by sequencing in a study of spatial heterogeneity in lung cancer. About the study: The study consistently detected more beta-chain than alpha-chain sequences. Study-wide results and limits: Ubiquitous expanded tumor TCRs appeared in blood more at resection than follow-up.

This sample's time point: sample taken at primary tumor resection. Whole RNA from tumor, nontumor lung or frozen PBMC was sequenced unsorted. The donors comprised 70 to 85 untreated early-stage non-small cell lung cancer patients. The germline V gene encodes CDR1 ENHRY and CDR2 SYGVKD. The CDR3 runs 15 residues. Trimming shortened V by 6 bases and J by 4 bases, and 16 bases separated the two germline ends. This clonotype has a count of ten or more. Its antigen remains unknown. In TCRdb, the 5' RACE reads were re-called with MiXCR into one record per CDR3 protein. In the table there are tens of thousands of distinct CDR3 sequences, around 10% of which are singletons.

Sample: PBMCs, taken at surgery. The origin of this receptor is a male donor with early-stage non-small cell lung cancer. The chain has TRBV10-3 and TRBJ2-1, with a tentative D call TRBD1 (5 bases). Written as DNA, the CDR3 is TGTGCCATCAGCGCGACAGCCACTGCTTACAATGAGCAGTTCTTC. Amino acid sequence: CAISATATAYNEQFF.